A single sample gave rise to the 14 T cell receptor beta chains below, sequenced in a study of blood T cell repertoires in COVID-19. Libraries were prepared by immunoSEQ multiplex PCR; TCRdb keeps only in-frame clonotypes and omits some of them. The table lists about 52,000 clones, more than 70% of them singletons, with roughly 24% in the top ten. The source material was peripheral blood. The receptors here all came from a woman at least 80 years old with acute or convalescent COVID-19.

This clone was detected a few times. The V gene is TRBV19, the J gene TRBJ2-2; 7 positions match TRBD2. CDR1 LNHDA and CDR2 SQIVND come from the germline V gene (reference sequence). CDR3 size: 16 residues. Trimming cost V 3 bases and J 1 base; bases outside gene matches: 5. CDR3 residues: CASSIGPSGNTGELFF. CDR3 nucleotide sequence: TGTGCCAGTAGTATTGGTCCTAGCGGGAACACCGGGGAGCTGTTTTTT. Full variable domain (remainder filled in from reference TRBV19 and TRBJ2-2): DGGITQSPKYLFRKEGQNVTLSCEQNLNHDAMYWYRQDPGQGLRLIYYSQIVNDFQKGDIAEGYSVSREKKESFPLTVTSAQKNPTAFYLCASSIGPSGNTGELFFGEGSRLTVL.

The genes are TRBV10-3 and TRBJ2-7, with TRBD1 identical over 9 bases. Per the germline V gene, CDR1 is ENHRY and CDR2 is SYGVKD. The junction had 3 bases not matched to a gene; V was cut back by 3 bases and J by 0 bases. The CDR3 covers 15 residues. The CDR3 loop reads CAISDDRGYSYEQYF. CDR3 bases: TGTGCCATCAGTGATGACAGGGGGTACTCCTACGAGCAGTACTTC.

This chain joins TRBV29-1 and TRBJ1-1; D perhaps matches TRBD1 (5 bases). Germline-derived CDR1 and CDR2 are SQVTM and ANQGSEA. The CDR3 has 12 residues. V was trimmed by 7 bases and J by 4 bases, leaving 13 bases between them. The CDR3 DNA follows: TGCAGCGCATCAGGGTTCGGCACTGAAGCTTTCTTT. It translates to CSASGFGTEAFF.

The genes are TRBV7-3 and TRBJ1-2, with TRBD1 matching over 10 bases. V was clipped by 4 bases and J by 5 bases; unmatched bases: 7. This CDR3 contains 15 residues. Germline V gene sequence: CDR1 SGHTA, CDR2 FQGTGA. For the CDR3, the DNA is TGTGCCAGCAGCTCGACAGGGGGCGCTTGGTATGGCTACACCTTC. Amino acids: CASSSTGGAWYGYTF.

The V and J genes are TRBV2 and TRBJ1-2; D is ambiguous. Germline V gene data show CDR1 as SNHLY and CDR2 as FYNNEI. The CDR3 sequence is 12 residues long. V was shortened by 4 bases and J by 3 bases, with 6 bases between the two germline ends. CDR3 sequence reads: CASSVFDYGYTF. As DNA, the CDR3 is TGTGCCAGCAGTGTGTTCGACTATGGCTACACCTTC.

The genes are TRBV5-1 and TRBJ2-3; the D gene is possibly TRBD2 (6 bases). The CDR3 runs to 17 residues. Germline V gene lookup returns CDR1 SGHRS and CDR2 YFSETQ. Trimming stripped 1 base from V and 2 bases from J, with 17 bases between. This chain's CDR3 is CASSLYISGVYTDTQYF. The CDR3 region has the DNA TGCGCCAGCAGCTTGTATATTAGCGGAGTTTACACAGATACGCAGTATTTT. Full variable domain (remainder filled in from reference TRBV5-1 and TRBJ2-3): KAGVTQTPRYLIKTRGQQVTLSCSPISGHRSVSWYQQTPGQGLQFLFEYFSETQRNKGNFPGRFSGRQFSNSRSEMNVSTLELGDSALYLCASSLYISGVYTDTQYFGPGTRLTVL.

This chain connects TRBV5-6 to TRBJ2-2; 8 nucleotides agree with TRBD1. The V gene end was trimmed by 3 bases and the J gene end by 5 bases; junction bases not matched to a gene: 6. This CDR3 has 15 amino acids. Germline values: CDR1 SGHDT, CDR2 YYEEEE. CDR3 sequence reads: CASSSGQGMTGELFF. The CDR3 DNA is TGTGCCAGCAGCTCCGGACAGGGAATGACCGGGGAGCTGTTTTTT.

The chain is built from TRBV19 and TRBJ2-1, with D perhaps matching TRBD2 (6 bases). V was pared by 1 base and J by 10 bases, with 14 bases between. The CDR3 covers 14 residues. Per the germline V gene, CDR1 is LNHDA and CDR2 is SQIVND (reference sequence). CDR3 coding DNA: TGTGCCAGTAGTATAGTGAACCGAGGAGGGGAGCAGTTCTTC. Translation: CASSIVNRGGEQFF.

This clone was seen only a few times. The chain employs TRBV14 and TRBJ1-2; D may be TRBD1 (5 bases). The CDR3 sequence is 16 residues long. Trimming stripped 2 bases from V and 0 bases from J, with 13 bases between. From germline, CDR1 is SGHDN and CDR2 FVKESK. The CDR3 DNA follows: TGTGCCAGCAGCCAACTCTATAGGGGCACTAACTATGGCTACACCTTC. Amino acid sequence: CASSQLYRGTNYGYTF.

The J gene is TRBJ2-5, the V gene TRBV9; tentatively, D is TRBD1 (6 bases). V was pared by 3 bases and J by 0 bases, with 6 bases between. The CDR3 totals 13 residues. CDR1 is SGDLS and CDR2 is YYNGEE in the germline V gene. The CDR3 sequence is CASSGQDQETQYF. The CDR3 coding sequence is TGTGCCAGCAGCGGACAGGACCAAGAGACCCAGTACTTC.

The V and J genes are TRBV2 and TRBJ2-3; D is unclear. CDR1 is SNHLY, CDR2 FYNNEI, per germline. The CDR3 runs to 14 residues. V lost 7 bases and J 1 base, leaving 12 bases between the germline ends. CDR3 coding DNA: TGTGCCAGCATACTTCGTCAGGGCACAGATACGCAGTATTTT. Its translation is CASILRQGTDTQYF.

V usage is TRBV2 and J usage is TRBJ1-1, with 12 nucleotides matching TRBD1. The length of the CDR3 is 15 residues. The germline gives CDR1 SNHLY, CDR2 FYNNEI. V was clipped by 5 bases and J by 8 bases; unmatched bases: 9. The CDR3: CASSRGTGGAGEAFF. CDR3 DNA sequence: TGTGCCAGCAGTAGAGGGACAGGGGGCGCAGGGGAAGCTTTCTTT. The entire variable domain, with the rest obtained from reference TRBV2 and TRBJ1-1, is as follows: EPEVTQTPSHQVTQMGQEVILRCVPISNHLYFYWYRQILGQKVEFLVSFYNNEISEKSEIFDDQFSVERPDGSNFTLKIRSTKLEDSAMYFCASSRGTGGAGEAFFGQGTRLTVV.

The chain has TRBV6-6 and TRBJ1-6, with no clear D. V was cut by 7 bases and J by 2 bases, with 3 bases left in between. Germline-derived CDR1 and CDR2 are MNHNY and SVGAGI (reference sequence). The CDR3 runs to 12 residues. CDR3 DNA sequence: TGTGCCAGCACTCCCTATAATTCACCCCTCCACTTT. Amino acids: CASTPYNSPLHF.

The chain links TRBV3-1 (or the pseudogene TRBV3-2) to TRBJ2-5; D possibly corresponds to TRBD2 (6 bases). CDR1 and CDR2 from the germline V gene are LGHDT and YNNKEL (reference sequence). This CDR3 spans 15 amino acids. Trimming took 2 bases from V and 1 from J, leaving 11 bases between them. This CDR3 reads CASSQRTTLQETQYF. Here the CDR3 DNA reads TGTGCCAGCAGCCAAAGGACTACGCTCCAAGAGACCCAGTACTTC.